The next 24 T cell receptor beta chains were all read from a single sample in a study of control samples from healthy donors and cancer patients. Sequenced by immunoSEQ multiplex PCR; TCRdb stores in-frame clones only, minus some. The profile covers 170,000 or so clones, with 75% to 95% appearing a single time and around 2% taken by the ten largest. The material sequenced was blood. The receptors were sampled from a woman between 40 and 55 years old in good health.

This chain links TRBV18 with TRBJ1-1, with a weak D call TRBD1 (6 bases). CDR3 size: 17 residues. V gave up 3 bases and J gave up 1 base, with 18 bases separating them. CDR1 is KGHSH and CDR2 is LQKENI in the germline V gene. The CDR3 loop is CASSPLPTGQPNTEAFF. The CDR3 bases are TGTGCCAGCTCACCTCTACCCACAGGACAGCCGAACACTGAAGCTTTCTTT.

The genes are TRBV5-1 and TRBJ2-7; TRBD2 matches at 13 bases. The junction had 13 bases not matched to a gene; V was cut back by 7 bases and J by 6 bases. Germline V gene sequence: CDR1 SGHRS, CDR2 YFSETQ. The CDR3 is 16 residues long. This chain's CDR3 is CASLHPGLAGVGEQYF. CDR3 nucleotide sequence: TGCGCCAGCCTTCACCCCGGACTAGCGGGGGTCGGCGAGCAGTACTTC.

V usage is TRBV2 and J usage is TRBJ2-7, with a weak D call TRBD2 (5 bases). Trimming left V 4 bases short and J 3 bases short, with 16 bases between. The length of the CDR3 is 15 residues. Germline CDR1 SNHLY, CDR2 FYNNEI. The CDR3 spells CASSVTLREYYEQYF. CDR3 bases: TGTGCCAGCAGTGTGACTCTTAGGGAGTACTACGAGCAGTACTTC.

The chain combines TRBV18 with TRBJ2-6, with unresolved D. V was cut by 6 bases and J by 0 bases, with 15 bases left in between. This CDR3 comprises 17 residues. The germline V gene has CDR1 KGHSH and CDR2 LQKENI. In nucleotides, the CDR3 is TGTGCCAGCTCTCCCGGGTCAACAAGCTCTGGGGCCAACGTCCTGACTTTC. Translated: CASSPGSTSSGANVLTF.

J is TRBJ2-1 and V is TRBV5-4, with D possibly TRBD1 on 6 matching bases. The V gene's germline CDR1 is SGHNT and CDR2 YYREEE (reference sequence). The CDR3 spans 12 residues. V shed 0 bases and J shed 9 bases, with 7 bases lying between them. The CDR3 here is CASSLAGAEQFF. CDR3 bases: TGTGCCAGCAGCTTGGCAGGGGCTGAGCAGTTCTTC.

A word on this clone: Other DNA sequences in the sample encode the same CDR3. This chain uses TRBV6-2 or TRBV6-3 with TRBJ1-1; no clear D gene. V was shortened by 3 bases and J by 6 bases, with 11 bases between the two germline ends. Germline values: CDR1 MNHEY, CDR2 SVGEGT. This CDR3 comprises 13 residues. CDR3 bases: TGTGCCAGCAGTTATACGGCTGGGTCTGAAGCTTTCTTT. This codes for CASSYTAGSEAFF.

For the CDR3, the DNA is TGTGCCAGCAGCTTAGTAGTATCGGGAGCCTACACCTTC. It yields the protein CASSLVVSGAYTF. This chain connects TRBV11-2 to TRBJ1-2, with no clear D. Germline V gene data show CDR1 as SGHAT and CDR2 as FQNNGV. The CDR3 length is 13 residues. Trimming left V 1 base short and J 10 bases short, with 13 bases between.

The genes are TRBV10-3 and TRBJ2-1; 7 bases fit TRBD1. The CDR3 runs 14 residues. In germline, CDR1 is ENHRY, CDR2 SYGVKD. V dropped 3 bases and J dropped 5; count of bases not matched to a gene: 4. The CDR3 region is CAISEQGRDNEQFF. The CDR3 region has the DNA TGTGCCATCAGTGAACAGGGGAGAGACAATGAGCAGTTCTTC.

The rearrangement joins TRBV5-6 to TRBJ1-2, with D uncertain. Germline-derived CDR1 and CDR2 are SGHDT and YYEEEE. Between the trimmed V and J ends, which lost 5 bases and 0 bases, there was a span of 14 bases. This CDR3 is 15 amino acids long. CDR3 nucleotide sequence: TGTGCCAGCAGGCTCCGTCGCATAGCTAACTATGGCTACACCTTC. Encoded protein: CASRLRRIANYGYTF.

This sequence joins TRBV6-1 and TRBJ1-2; D may be TRBD1 (6 bases). The CDR3 consists of 14 residues. The V end lost 1 base, the J end lost 6 bases, and 12 bases lay between the germline ends. Germline V gene data show CDR1 as MNHNS and CDR2 as SASEGT. CDR3 nucleotides: TGTGCCAGCAGTGAAGATGGGACAAAGAATGGCTACACCTTC. The encoded protein is CASSEDGTKNGYTF.

V and J are TRBV7-9 and TRBJ1-4; D might be TRBD1 (5 bases). V was pared by 1 base and J by 5 bases, with 5 bases between. The length of the CDR3 is 13 residues. CDR1 and CDR2 from the germline V gene are SEHNR and FQNEAQ (reference sequence). CDR3 DNA sequence: TGTGCCAGCAGCTTAGGGGGCAATGAAAAACTGTTTTTT. Translated, it gives CASSLGGNEKLFF. The whole variable domain, remainder taken from reference TRBV7-9 and TRBJ1-4, is DTGVSQNPRHKITKRGQNVTFRCDPISEHNRLYWYRQTLGQGPEFLTYFQNEAQLEKSRLLSDRFSAERPKGSFSTLEIQRTEQGDSAMYLCASSLGGNEKLFFGSGTQLSVL.

The rearrangement links TRBV19 to TRBJ1-1; D uncertain. In germline, CDR1 is LNHDA, CDR2 SQIVND (reference sequence). The V end was cut by 2 bases, the J end by 1 base, with 5 bases between. CDR3 length equals 13 residues. CDR3: CASSITENTEAFF. The CDR3 DNA reads as TGTGCCAGTAGTATAACCGAGAACACTGAAGCTTTCTTT.

The chain carries TRBV6-1 and TRBJ1-3; no definite D call. Per the germline V gene, CDR1 is MNHNS and CDR2 is SASEGT. With 0 bases removed from V and 0 bases from J, the gap between germline ends came to 9 bases. The length of the CDR3 is 16 residues. The CDR3 spells CASSEARRYSGNTIYF. The DNA of the CDR3 is TGTGCCAGCAGTGAAGCCCGACGCTACTCTGGAAACACCATATATTTT.

The CDR3 reads CATNSGGKIQETQYF. The CDR3 DNA is TGTGCCACGAATAGCGGGGGGAAGATACAAGAGACCCAGTACTTC. This chain connects TRBV24-1 to TRBJ2-5, with 10 bases that match TRBD2. This CDR3 comprises 15 residues. Germline V gene data show CDR1 as KGHDR and CDR2 as SFDVKD. V shed 10 bases and J 2 bases; nucleotides not matched to a gene: 9.

CDR3 amino acids: CASSSRQGTTEAFF. The DNA of the CDR3 is TGCGCCAGCAGCAGCAGACAGGGGACCACTGAAGCTTTCTTT. J is TRBJ1-1 and V is TRBV5-1; the match to TRBD1 covers 8 bases. V was pared by 4 bases and J by 4 bases, with 6 bases of the junction left unmatched. The CDR3 has 14 amino acids. Germline V lookup: CDR1 SGHRS, CDR2 YFSETQ.

The V call is TRBV2, the J call TRBJ2-7; 10 bases line up with TRBD2. Per germline, CDR1 SNHLY and CDR2 FYNNEI. This CDR3 has 15 residues. V dropped 3 bases and J dropped 2; count of bases not matched to a gene: 4. The CDR3 loop is CASSEELAGPYEQYF. The CDR3 nucleotides are TGTGCCAGCAGTGAGGAACTAGCGGGGCCCTACGAGCAGTACTTC.

This rearrangement joins TRBV2 to TRBJ2-7; D perhaps matches TRBD2 (6 bases). Trimming left V 4 bases short and J 2 bases short, with 9 bases between. The CDR3 covers 13 residues. The germline CDR1 and CDR2 sequences are SNHLY and FYNNEI. The CDR3 nucleotides read TGTGCCAGCAGTGGGGACTCCCCCTACGAGCAGTACTTC. The encoded protein is CASSGDSPYEQYF.

This clone was found once. The chain carries TRBV15 and TRBJ1-6, with D maybe TRBD1 (5 bases). Germline lookup yields CDR1 LNHNV and CDR2 YYDKDF (reference sequence). The CDR3 length is 14 residues. Trimming pared 9 bases from V and 0 bases from J, leaving 9 bases between. In DNA, the CDR3 is TGTGCCACTGGGACGCGCTCCTATAATTCACCCCTCCACTTT. This codes for CATGTRSYNSPLHF. The full variable domain, in which reference TRBV15 and TRBJ1-6 provide the parts outside the CDR3, is DAMVIQNPRYQVTQFGKPVTLSCSQTLNHNVMYWYQQKSSQAPKLLFHYYDKDFNNEADTPDNFQSRRPNTSFCFLDIRSPGLGDTAMYLCATGTRSYNSPLHFGNGTRLTVT.

The genes are TRBV5-6 and TRBJ2-1, with TRBD1 as a possible D gene (5 bases). Trimming removed 3 bases at V and 12 bases at J, with 16 bases between. The germline V gene has CDR1 SGHDT and CDR2 YYEEEE. This CDR3 is 13 amino acids long. CDR3 sequence (DNA): TGTGCCAGCAGCTCTCTAACGACAGCCAGGCAGTTCTTC. This sequence encodes CASSSLTTARQFF.

V is TRBV10-3 and J is TRBJ2-2; TRBD1 aligns across 8 bases. The CDR3 is made up of 14 amino acids. V dropped 6 bases and J dropped 3; count of bases not matched to a gene: 3. Germline CDR1 reads ENHRY; CDR2 reads SYGVKD. The CDR3 protein is CAIRDRDYTGELFF. The CDR3 DNA reads as TGTGCCATCAGGGACAGGGACTACACCGGGGAGCTGTTTTTT.

The V gene is TRBV5-1, the J gene TRBJ1-1; no firm D call. The CDR3 length is 15 residues. The germline V gene has CDR1 SGHRS and CDR2 YFSETQ. With 6 bases removed from V and 7 bases from J, the gap between germline ends came to 22 bases. The CDR3 DNA is TGCGCCAGCATGGGTGAAGCCCCCGGGCGTGGTGAAGCTTTCTTT. Amino acid sequence: CASMGEAPGRGEAFF.

This chain joins TRBV2 and TRBJ1-1; D is ambiguous. Trimming took 6 bases from V and 1 from J, leaving 6 bases between them. CDR1 and CDR2 (germline): SNHLY, FYNNEI. The CDR3 contains 12 residues. The CDR3 sequence is CASSDPNTEAFF. The CDR3 DNA reads as TGTGCCAGCAGCGACCCGAACACTGAAGCTTTCTTT.

The rearrangement links TRBV3-1 (or the pseudogene TRBV3-2) to TRBJ2-7, with 10 nucleotides matching TRBD2. The CDR3 runs to 18 residues. The V and J ends lost 1 base and 0 bases, in that order; junction bases with no gene match: 9. From germline, CDR1 is LGHDT and CDR2 YNNKEL (reference sequence). The CDR3 nucleotides are TGTGCCAGCAGCCAAGGCGGTAGCGGGGGGCCGAGCTCCTACGAGCAGTACTTC. The encoded protein is CASSQGGSGGPSSYEQYF.

The gene calls are TRBV6-5 and TRBJ1-1; no definite D call. Germline CDR1 and CDR2: MNHEY and SVGAGI. The CDR3 has 13 residues. The V gene lost 5 bases and the J gene lost 1 base, with 8 bases spanning the gap. CDR3 sequence reads: CASSSQRNTEAFF. The CDR3 coding sequence is TGTGCCAGCAGTAGTCAACGGAACACTGAAGCTTTCTTT.